This TCR beta chain comes out of a study of T cell responses to AZD1222 COVID-19 vaccine. Only in-frame clones appear in the TCRdb table, and some are missing; sequencing was by immunoSEQ multiplex PCR. The sample lists 150,000 to 180,000 clones, about 92% seen once, with approximately 20% in the top ten. This CDR3 has 15 residues. The V gene end was trimmed by 2 bases and the J gene end by 4 bases; junction bases not matched to a gene: 5. Germline V CDR1 and CDR2: MNHEY, SMNVEV (reference sequence). This rearrangement joins TRBV27 to TRBJ1-5, with 7 bases fitting TRBD1. The sequences come from peripheral blood, collected on day 0 of AZD1222 vaccination. The TCR comes from an adult in good health. The CDR3 coding sequence is TGTGCCAGCAGTTTAACAGGGGTGGGGAATCAGCCCCAGCATTTT. Encoded protein: CASSLTGVGNQPQHF.